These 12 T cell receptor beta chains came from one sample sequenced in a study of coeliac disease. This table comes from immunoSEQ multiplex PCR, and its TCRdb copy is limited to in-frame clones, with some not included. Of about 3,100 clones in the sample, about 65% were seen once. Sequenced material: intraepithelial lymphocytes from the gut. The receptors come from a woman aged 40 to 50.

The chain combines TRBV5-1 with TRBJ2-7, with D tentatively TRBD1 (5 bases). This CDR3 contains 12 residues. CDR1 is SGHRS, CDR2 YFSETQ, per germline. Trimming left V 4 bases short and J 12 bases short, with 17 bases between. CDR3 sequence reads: CASSLGDNHLYF. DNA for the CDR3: TGCGCCAGCAGCCTAGGGGATAATCATCTGTACTTC.

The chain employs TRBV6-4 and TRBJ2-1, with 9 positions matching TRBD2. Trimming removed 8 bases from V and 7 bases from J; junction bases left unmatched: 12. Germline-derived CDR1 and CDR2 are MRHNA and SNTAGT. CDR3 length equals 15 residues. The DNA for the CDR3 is TGTGCCAGCCAACCGGCGGGAGGGCCAAGTAATGAGCAGTTCTTC. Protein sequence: CASQPAGGPSNEQFF.

The CDR3 is CASSLKGTGATGANVLTF. Here the CDR3 DNA reads TGTGCCAGCAGCTTAAAGGGGACAGGGGCGACTGGGGCCAACGTCCTGACTTTC. The chain employs TRBV7-3 and TRBJ2-6, with 10 bases that match TRBD1. The CDR3 is made up of 18 amino acids. Unmatched junction bases numbered 5, after V lost 1 base and J lost 2 bases. Germline V gene sequence: CDR1 SGHTA, CDR2 FQGTGA.

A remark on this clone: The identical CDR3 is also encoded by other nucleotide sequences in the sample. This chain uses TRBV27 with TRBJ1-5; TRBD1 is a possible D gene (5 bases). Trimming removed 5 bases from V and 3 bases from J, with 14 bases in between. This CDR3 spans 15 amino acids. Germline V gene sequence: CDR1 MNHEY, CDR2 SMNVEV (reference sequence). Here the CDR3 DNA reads TGTGCCAGCAGTCTCATTCAGGGTTTCAATCAGCCCCAGCATTTT. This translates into CASSLIQGFNQPQHF.

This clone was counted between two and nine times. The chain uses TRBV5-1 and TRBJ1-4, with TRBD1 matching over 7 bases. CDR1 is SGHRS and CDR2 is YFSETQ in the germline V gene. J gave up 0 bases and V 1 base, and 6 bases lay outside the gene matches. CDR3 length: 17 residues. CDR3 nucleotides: TGCGCCAGCAGCTTGACGGGACAGCTTGCAACTAATGAAAAACTGTTTTTT. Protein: CASSLTGQLATNEKLFF.

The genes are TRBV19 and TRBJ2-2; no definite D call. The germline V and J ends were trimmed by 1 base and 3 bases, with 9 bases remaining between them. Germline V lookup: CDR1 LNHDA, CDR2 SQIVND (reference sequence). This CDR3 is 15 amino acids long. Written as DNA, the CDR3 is TGTGCCAGTAGTATAGGTGGCGGTTACACCGGGGAGCTGTTTTTT. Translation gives CASSIGGGYTGELFF.

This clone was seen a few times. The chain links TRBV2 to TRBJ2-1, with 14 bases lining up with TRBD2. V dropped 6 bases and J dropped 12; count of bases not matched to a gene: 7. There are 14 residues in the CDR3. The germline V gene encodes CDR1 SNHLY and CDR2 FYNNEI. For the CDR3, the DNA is TGTGCCAGCAGCGGGACTAGCGGGAGTCGTGTGCAGTTCTTC. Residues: CASSGTSGSRVQFF.

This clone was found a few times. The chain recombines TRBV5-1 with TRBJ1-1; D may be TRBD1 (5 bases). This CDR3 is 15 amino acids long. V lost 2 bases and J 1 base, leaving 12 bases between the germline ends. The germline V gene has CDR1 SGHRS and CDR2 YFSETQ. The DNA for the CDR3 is TGCGCCAGCAGCTTACAGGAGCCGACGAACACTGAAGCTTTCTTT. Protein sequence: CASSLQEPTNTEAFF.

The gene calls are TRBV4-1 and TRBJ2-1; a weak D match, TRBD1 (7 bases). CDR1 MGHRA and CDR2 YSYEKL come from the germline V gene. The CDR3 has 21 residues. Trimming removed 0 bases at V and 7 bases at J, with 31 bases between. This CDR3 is CASSQDGTSTGAVMKVNEQFF. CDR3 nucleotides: TGCGCCAGCAGCCAAGATGGGACTTCTACAGGGGCGGTCATGAAGGTGAATGAGCAGTTCTTC.

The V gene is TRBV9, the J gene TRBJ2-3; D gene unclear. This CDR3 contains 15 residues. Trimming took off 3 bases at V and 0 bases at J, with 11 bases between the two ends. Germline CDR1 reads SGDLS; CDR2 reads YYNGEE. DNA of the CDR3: TGTGCCAGCAGCGAGAGCGCGGTCAGCACAGATACGCAGTATTTT. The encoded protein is CASSESAVSTDTQYF.

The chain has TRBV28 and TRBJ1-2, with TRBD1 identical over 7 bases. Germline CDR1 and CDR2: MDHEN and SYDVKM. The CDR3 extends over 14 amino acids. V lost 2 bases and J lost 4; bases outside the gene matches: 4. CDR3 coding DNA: TGTGCCAGCAGTTTACTGGCAGGGGGCTATGGCTACACCTTC. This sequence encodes CASSLLAGGYGYTF.

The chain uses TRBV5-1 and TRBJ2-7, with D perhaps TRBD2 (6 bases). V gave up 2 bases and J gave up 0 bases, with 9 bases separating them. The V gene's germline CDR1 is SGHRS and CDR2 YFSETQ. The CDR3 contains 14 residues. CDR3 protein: CASSFGSNSYEQYF. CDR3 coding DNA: TGCGCCAGCAGCTTCGGGAGCAACTCCTACGAGCAGTACTTC.